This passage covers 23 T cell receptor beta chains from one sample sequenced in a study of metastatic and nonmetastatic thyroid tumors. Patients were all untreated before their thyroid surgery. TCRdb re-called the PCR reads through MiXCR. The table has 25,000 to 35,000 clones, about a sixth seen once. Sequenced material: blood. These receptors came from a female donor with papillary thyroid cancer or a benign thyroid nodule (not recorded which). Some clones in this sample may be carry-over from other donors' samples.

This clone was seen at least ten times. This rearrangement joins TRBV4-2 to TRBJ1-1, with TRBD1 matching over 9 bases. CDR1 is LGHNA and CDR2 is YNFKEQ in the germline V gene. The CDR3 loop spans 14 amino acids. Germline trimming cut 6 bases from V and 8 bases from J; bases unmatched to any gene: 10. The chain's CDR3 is CASSRDRALGEAFF. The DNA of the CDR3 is TGTGCCAGCAGTCGGGACAGGGCCTTGGGGGAAGCTTTCTTT.

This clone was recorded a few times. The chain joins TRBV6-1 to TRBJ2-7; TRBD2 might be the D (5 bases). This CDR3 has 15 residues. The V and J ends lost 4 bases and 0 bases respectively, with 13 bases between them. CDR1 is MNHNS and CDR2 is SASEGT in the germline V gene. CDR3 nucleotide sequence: TGTGCCAGCAGTGTGGATACTAGTTGCTCCTACGAGCAGTACTTC. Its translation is CASSVDTSCSYEQYF.

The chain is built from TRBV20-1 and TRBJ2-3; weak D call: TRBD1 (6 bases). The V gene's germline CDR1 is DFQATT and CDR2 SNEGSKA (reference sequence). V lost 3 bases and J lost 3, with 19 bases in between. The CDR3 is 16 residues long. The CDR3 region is CSASTIQQGFTDTQYF. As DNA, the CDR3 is TGCAGTGCTAGCACGATTCAACAGGGATTTACAGATACGCAGTATTTT.

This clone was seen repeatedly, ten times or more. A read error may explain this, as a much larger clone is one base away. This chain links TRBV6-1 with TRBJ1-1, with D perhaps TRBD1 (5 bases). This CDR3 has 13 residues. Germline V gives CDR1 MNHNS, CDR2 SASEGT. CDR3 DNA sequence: TGTGCCAGCAGTGACAGGGCGAACGCTGAAGCTTTCTTT. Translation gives CASSDRANAEAFF.

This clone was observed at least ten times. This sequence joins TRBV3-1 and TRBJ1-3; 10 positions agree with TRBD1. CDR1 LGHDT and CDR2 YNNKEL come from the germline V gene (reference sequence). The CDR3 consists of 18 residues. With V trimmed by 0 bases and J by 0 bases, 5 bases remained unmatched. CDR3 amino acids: CASSQEAGQGPSGNTIYF. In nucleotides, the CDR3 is TGTGCCAGCAGCCAAGAGGCGGGACAGGGGCCCTCTGGAAACACCATATATTTT.

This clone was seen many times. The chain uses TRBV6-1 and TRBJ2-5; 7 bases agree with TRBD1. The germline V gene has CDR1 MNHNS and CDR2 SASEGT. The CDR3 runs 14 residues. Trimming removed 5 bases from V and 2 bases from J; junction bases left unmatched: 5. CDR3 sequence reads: CASSQGGLQETQYF. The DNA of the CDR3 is TGTGCCAGCAGTCAAGGGGGCCTTCAAGAGACCCAGTACTTC.

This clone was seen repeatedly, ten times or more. The chain's CDR3 is CAWSVLGGLNTEAFF. The DNA of the CDR3 is TGTGCCTGGAGTGTACTAGGAGGGTTGAACACTGAAGCTTTCTTT. The chain joins TRBV30 to TRBJ1-1; no clear D. CDR1 and CDR2 from the germline V gene are GTSNPN and SVGIG (reference sequence). CDR3 length: 15 residues. The V end was cut by 0 bases, the J end by 0 bases, with 11 bases between.

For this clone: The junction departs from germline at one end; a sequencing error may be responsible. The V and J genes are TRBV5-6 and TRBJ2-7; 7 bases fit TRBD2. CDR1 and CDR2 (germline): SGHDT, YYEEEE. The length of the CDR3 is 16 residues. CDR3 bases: TGTTCCAGCACCCCGCCGGGTGCTAGCGGAACCTACGAGCAGTACTTC. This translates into CSSTPPGASGTYEQYF.

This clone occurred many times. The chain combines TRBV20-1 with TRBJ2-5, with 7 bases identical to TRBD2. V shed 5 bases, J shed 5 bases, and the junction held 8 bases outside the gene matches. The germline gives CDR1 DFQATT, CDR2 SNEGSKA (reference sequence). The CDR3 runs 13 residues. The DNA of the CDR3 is TGCAGTGCTTTGCGGGAGCCCGGGGAGACCCAGTACTTC. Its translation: CSALREPGETQYF.

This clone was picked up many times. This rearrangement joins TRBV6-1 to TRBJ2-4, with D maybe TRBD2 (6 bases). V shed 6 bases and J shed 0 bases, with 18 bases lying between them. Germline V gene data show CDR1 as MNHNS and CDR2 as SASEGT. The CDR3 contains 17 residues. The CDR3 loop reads CASRPTPGLLAKNIQYF. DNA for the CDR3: TGTGCCAGCAGGCCAACCCCGGGACTGCTAGCCAAAAACATTCAGTACTTC.

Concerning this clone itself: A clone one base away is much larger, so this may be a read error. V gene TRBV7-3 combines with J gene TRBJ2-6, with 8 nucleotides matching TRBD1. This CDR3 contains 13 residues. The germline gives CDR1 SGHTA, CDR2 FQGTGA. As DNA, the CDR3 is TGTGCCAGCAGCTACAGGGGGGCCAGCGTCCTGACTTTC. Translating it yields CASSYRGASVLTF.

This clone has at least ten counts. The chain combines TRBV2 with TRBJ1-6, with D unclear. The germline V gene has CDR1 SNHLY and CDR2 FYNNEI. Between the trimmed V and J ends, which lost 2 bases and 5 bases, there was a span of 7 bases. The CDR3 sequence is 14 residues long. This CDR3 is CASSELSNNSPLHF. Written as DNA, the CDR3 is TGTGCCAGCAGTGAACTATCAAATAATTCACCCCTCCACTTT.

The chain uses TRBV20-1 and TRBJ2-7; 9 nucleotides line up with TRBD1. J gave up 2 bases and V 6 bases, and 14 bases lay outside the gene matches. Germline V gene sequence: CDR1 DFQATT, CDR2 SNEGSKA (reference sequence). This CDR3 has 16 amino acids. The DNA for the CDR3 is TGCAGTGCCCGACTGGTGAGGACAGGGGCAACCTACGAGCAGTACTTC. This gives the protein CSARLVRTGATYEQYF.

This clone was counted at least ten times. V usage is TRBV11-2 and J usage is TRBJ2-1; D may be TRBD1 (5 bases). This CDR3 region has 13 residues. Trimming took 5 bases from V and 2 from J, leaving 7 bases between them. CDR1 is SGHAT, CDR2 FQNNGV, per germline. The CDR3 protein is CASSLGAYNEQFF. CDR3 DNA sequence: TGTGCCAGCAGCCTAGGGGCCTACAATGAGCAGTTCTTC. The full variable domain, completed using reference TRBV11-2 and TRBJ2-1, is EAGVAQSPRYKIIEKRQSVAFWCNPISGHATLYWYQQILGQGPKLLIQFQNNGVVDDSQLPKDRFSAERLKGVDSTLKIQPAKLEDSAVYLCASSLGAYNEQFFGPGTRLTVL.

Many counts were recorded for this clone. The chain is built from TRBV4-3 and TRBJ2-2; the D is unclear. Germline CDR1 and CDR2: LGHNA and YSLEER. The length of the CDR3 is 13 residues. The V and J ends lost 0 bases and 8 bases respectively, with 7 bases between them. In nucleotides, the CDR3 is TGCGCCAGCAGCCAAGACCTCGCGGGGGAGCTGTTTTTT. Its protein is CASSQDLAGELFF.

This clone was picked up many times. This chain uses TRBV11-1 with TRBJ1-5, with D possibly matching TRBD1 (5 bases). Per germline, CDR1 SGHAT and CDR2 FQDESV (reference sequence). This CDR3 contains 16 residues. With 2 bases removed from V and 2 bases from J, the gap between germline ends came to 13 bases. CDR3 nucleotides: TGTGCCAGCAGCTTAAGTTCAGGGATTCGCAATCAGCCCCAGCATTTT. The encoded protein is CASSLSSGIRNQPQHF.

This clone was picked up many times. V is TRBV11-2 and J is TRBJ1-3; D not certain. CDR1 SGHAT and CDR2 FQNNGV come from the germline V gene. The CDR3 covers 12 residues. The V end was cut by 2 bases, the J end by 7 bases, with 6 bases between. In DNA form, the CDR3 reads TGTGCCAGCAGCTTATCTTCCAACACCATATATTTT. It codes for CASSLSSNTIYF.

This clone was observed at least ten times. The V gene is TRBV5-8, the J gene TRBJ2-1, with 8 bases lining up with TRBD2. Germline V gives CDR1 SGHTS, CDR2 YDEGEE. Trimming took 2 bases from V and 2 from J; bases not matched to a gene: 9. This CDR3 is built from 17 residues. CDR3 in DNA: TGTGCCAGCAGCTTCCGGGCTAGCGGGTCCGCCTACAATGAGCAGTTCTTC. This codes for CASSFRASGSAYNEQFF. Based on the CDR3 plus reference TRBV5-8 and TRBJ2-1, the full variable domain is EAGVTQSPTHLIKTRGQQATLRCSPISGHTSVYWYQQALGLGLQFLLWYDEGEERNRGNFPPRFSGRQFPNYSSELNVNALELEDSALYLCASSFRASGSAYNEQFFGPGTRLTVL.

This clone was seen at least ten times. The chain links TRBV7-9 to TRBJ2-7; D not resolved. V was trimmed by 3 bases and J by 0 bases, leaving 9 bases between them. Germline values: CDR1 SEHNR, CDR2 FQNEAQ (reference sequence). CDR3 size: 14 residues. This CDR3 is CASSFGASSYEQYF. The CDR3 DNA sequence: TGTGCCAGCAGCTTTGGTGCCAGCTCCTACGAGCAGTACTTC.

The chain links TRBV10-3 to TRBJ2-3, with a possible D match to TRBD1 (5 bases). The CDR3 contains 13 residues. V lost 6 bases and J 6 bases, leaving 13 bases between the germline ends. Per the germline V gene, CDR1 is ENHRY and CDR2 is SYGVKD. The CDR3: CAIRGRGHDTQYF. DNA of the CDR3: TGTGCCATCAGGGGTAGGGGTCATGATACGCAGTATTTT.

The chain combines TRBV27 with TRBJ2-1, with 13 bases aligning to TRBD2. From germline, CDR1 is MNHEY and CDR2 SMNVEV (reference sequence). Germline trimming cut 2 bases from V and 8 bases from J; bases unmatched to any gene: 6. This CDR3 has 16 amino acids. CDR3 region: CASSLGGTSGVDEQFF. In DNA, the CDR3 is TGTGCCAGCAGTTTAGGCGGGACTAGCGGGGTTGATGAGCAGTTCTTC.

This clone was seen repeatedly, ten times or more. In nucleotides, the CDR3 is TGCAGTGCTAGAGGGATAAACAATGAGCAGTTCTTC. Translated: CSARGINNEQFF. This chain connects TRBV20-1 to TRBJ2-1; D remains unclear. The CDR3 totals 12 residues. Between the trimmed V and J ends, which lost 1 base and 5 bases, there was a span of 6 bases. Germline assignment: CDR1 DFQATT and CDR2 SNEGSKA (reference sequence).

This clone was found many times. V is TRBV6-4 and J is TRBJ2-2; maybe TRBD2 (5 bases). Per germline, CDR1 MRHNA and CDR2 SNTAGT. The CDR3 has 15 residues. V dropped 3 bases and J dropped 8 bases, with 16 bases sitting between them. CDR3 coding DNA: TGTGCCAGCAGTGAAACTAGGATGACTTCGGGGGAGCTGTTTTTT. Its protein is CASSETRMTSGELFF.